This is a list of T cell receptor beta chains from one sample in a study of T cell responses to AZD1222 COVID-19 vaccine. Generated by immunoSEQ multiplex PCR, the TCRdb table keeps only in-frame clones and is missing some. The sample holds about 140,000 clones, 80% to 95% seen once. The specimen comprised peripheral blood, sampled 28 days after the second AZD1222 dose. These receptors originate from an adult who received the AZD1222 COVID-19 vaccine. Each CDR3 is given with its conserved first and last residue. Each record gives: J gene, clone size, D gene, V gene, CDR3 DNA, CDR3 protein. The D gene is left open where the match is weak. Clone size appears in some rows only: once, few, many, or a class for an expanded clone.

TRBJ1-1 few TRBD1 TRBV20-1 TGCAGTGCTAGTTTCCTCGACAGGGTCACTGAAGCTTTCTTT CSASFLDRVTEAFF
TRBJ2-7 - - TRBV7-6 TGTGCCAGCAGCTTCAGTCCCCAATACGAGCAGTACTTC CASSFSPQYEQYF
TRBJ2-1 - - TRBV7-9 TGTGCCAGCAGCCGGATGGCGAATGAGCAGTTCTTC CASSRMANEQFF
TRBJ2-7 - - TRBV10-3 TGTGCCATCAGTGTTGGTGGTTGGGGTGGCAGGGCCTCCTACGAGCAGTACTTC CAISVGGWGGRASYEQYF
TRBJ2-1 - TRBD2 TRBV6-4 TGTGCCACGGGGGACGGGACTAGCGCAAATGAGCAGTTCTTC CATGDGTSANEQFF
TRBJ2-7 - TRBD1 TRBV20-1 TGCAGTGCAAGTAATCCCCAGGGGGCCTACGAGCAGTACTTC CSASNPQGAYEQYF
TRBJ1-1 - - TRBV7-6 TGTGCCAGCAGCTTATACCCGGACCTTATGAACACTGAAGCTTTCTTT CASSLYPDLMNTEAFF
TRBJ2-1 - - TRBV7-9 TGTGCCAGCAGCTTATCGTCCGGGGGCGCCCACAATGAGCAGTTCTTC CASSLSSGGAHNEQFF
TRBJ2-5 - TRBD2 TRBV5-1 TGCGCCAGCAGCTCATCAGCGGGAGAGTGGGAGACCCAGTACTTC CASSSSAGEWETQYF
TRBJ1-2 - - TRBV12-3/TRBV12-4 TGTGCCAGCATATTGGGGGGGACTTATGGCTACACCTTC CASILGGTYGYTF
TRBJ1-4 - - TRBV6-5 TGTGCCAGCACTAAGGGAGGGCCGGGTGAAAAACTGTTTTTT CASTKGGPGEKLFF
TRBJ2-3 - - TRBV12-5 TGTGCTAGTGGAGATGGCACAGATACGCAGTATTTT CASGDGTDTQYF
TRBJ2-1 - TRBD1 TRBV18 TGTGCCAGCTCACCTTCGGCAGGGGGCCACAATGAGCAGTTCTTC CASSPSAGGHNEQFF
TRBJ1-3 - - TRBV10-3 TGTGCCATCGCATCGGGGGGGTCCTGGCGATTCTCTGGAAACACCATATATTTT CAIASGGSWRFSGNTIYF
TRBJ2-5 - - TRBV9 TGTGCCAGCAGCGTAGTCGTCCGCGGTAGAGAGACCCAGTACTTC CASSVVVRGRETQYF
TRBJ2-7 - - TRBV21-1 TGTGCCAGCAGCAAAGCGCGGCAAACTGGGGGGAACTTC CASSKARQTGGNF
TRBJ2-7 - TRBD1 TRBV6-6 TGTGCCAGCAGTCCCGACAGGGGTGTTTCCTACGAGCAGTACTTC CASSPDRGVSYEQYF
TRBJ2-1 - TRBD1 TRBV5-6 TGTGCCAGCAGCAGCCGGGACAGGGAAGCCGAGCAGTTCTTC CASSSRDREAEQFF
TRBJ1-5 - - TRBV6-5 TGTGCCAGCAGCCCCACGGGGGGAACGGCCCAGCATTTT CASSPTGGTAQHF
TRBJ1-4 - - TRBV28 TGTGCCAGCAGTTACGGGGAAAAACTGTTTTTT CASSYGEKLFF
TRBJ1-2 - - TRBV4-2 TGTGCCAGCAGCCAAGATTCGAGCGAGGAGAACTATGGCTACACCTTC CASSQDSSEENYGYTF
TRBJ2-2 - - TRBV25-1 TGTGCCAGCAGTGGGGCGTGGGACACCGGGGAGCTGTTTTTT CASSGAWDTGELFF
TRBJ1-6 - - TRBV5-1 TGCGCCAGCAGCTTGGGGCCAAGCGAAGGCTATAATTCACCCCTCCACTTT CASSLGPSEGYNSPLHF
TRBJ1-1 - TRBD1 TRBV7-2 TGTGCCAGCAGCTTAGAGGCGGGACAGGGTTGGGACACTGAAGCTTTCTTT CASSLEAGQGWDTEAFF
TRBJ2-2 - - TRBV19 TGTGCCAGTAGTATAGGGGCCCACACCGGGGAGCTGTTTTTT CASSIGAHTGELFF
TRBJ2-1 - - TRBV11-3 TGTGCCAGCAGCTCCCCAGGCCACAATGAGCAGTTCTTC CASSSPGHNEQFF
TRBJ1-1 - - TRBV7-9 TGTGCCAGCAGCTCGATTGATTTCTTT CASSSIDFF
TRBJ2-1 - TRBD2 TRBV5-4 TGTGCCAGCAGCTTGGGTGCGGGGGTCTTCTACAATGAGCAGTTCTTC CASSLGAGVFYNEQFF
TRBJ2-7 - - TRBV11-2 TGTGCCAGCAGCTTAGGACAGGCTCCCGCGTACGAGCAGTACTTC CASSLGQAPAYEQYF
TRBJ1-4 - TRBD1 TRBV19 TGTGCCACTCCAGTAAAAAGGGGGCGGATTACTGCAACTAATGAAAAACTGTTTTTT CATPVKRGRITATNEKLFF